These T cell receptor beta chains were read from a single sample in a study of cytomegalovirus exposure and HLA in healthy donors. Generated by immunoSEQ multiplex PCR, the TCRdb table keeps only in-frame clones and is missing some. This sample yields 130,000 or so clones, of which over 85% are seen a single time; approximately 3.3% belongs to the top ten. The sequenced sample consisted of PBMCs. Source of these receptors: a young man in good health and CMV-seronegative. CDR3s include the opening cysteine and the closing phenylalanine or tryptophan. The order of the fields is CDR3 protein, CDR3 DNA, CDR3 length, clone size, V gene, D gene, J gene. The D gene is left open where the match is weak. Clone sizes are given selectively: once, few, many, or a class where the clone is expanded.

CASSERQGSNYGYTF	TGTGCCAGCAGCGAGAGACAGGGATCTAACTATGGCTACACCTTC	15	NA	TRBV9	TRBD1	TRBJ1-2
CASSQDSGGGNTIYF	TGTGCCAGCAGCCAAGATTCAGGGGGAGGAAACACCATATATTTT	15	few	TRBV4-2	TRBD1	TRBJ1-3
CASSAQGSQPQHF	TGCGCCAGCAGTGCCCAGGGTAGTCAGCCCCAGCATTTT	13	NA	TRBV10-2	NA	TRBJ1-5
CASSLFAGGDAGTQYF	TGTGCCAGCAGCTTGTTCGCGGGGGGGGACGCGGGGACGCAGTATTTT	16	NA	TRBV7-2	TRBD2	TRBJ2-3
CARGAWSQPQHF	TGTGCCAGAGGGGCCTGGAGTCAGCCCCAGCATTTT	12	NA	TRBV19	NA	TRBJ1-5
CATMGPGRKNSPLHF	TGTGCCACCATGGGACCCGGGAGGAAAAATTCACCCCTCCACTTT	15	once	TRBV6-9	NA	TRBJ1-6
CASSQVHTYYNYEQYF	TGCGCCAGCAGCCAAGTACATACCTACTATAACTACGAGCAGTACTTC	16	NA	TRBV4-3	NA	TRBJ2-7
CASSFTGPPVPQHF	TGTGCCAGCAGTTTCACAGGGCCTCCGGTGCCCCAGCATTTT	14	few	TRBV28	NA	TRBJ1-5
CASSYTGTGNTIYF	TGTGCCAGCAGTTACACAGGGACCGGAAACACCATATATTTT	14	NA	TRBV6-5	NA	TRBJ1-3
CASSQRGIQDTQYF	TGTGCCAGCAGCCAAAGAGGGATACAGGATACGCAGTATTTT	14	NA	TRBV4-2	NA	TRBJ2-3
CASRGTGAGYEQYF	TGTGCCAGCAGGGGGACAGGAGCGGGCTACGAGCAGTACTTC	14	NA	TRBV2	TRBD1	TRBJ2-7
CAAVGGTEAFF	TGTGCCGCCGTGGGGGGCACTGAAGCTTTCTTT	11	NA	TRBV6-5	NA	TRBJ1-1
CASSFTGVYGYTF	TGTGCCAGCAGCTTTACAGGGGTCTATGGCTACACCTTC	13	NA	TRBV7-9	TRBD1	TRBJ1-2
CASSPGQGRQETQYF	TGTGCCAGCTCACCGGGACAGGGACGCCAAGAGACCCAGTACTTC	15	NA	TRBV18	TRBD1	TRBJ2-5
CASSMSGESEAFF	TGTGCCAGTAGTATGTCAGGGGAGTCTGAAGCTTTCTTT	13	NA	TRBV19	NA	TRBJ1-1
CASSLGTGVTNSYEQYF	TGTGCCAGCAGCTTAGGGACAGGGGTCACAAACTCCTACGAGCAGTACTTC	17	NA	TRBV11-2	TRBD1	TRBJ2-7
CASSLQGDNEQFF	TGCGCCAGCAGCTTGCAGGGGGACAATGAGCAGTTCTTC	13	once	TRBV5-1	TRBD1	TRBJ2-1
CASSQDVGGEQYF	TGTGCCAGCAGCCAAGATGTTGGAGGCGAGCAGTACTTC	13	NA	TRBV14	NA	TRBJ2-7
CASSPQGSHWSPLHF	TGTGCCAGCAGCCCCCAGGGATCCCATTGGTCACCCCTCCACTTT	15	NA	TRBV11-1	NA	TRBJ1-6
CASSFPSRGTEAFF	TGTGCCAGCAGTTTCCCTTCTCGGGGGACTGAAGCTTTCTTT	14	NA	TRBV28	NA	TRBJ1-1
CASSPSGRGPGNTIYF	TGTGCCAGCAGCCCTTCGGGGCGGGGACCAGGAAACACCATATATTTT	16	NA	TRBV7-8	NA	TRBJ1-3
CASSIRTYSYNEQFF	TGTGCCAGTAGTATCCGGACATACTCCTACAATGAGCAGTTCTTC	15	NA	TRBV19	NA	TRBJ2-1
CASSSPPGEQYF	TGTGCCAGCAGCTCCCCCCCCGGCGAGCAGTACTTC	12	NA	TRBV7-3	NA	TRBJ2-7
CASSLRTGDYGYTF	TGCGCCAGCAGCTTAAGGACAGGGGACTATGGCTACACCTTC	14	NA	TRBV5-1	TRBD1	TRBJ1-2
CASSVGGRDEQYF	TGTGCCAGCAGCGTAGGGGGCAGGGACGAGCAGTACTTC	13	NA	TRBV9	NA	TRBJ2-7
CASSYSRQLWDWNF	TGTGCCAGCAGTTACTCGCGACAGCTTTGGGACTGGAACTTC	14	NA	TRBV6-5	NA	TRBJ2-7
CASSAPGYGYTF	TGTGCCAGTAGTGCCCCGGGCTATGGCTACACCTTC	12	NA	TRBV19	NA	TRBJ1-2
CASSYGPGNTEAFF	TGTGCCAGCAGTTACGGGCCAGGTAACACTGAAGCTTTCTTT	14	NA	TRBV6-5	NA	TRBJ1-1
CASSPRTGGGYEQYF	TGTGCCAGCAGTCCGCGTACGGGGGGAGGGTACGAGCAGTACTTC	15	NA	TRBV6-5	TRBD2	TRBJ2-7
CASSYSWGGTTEAFF	TGTGCCAGCAGTTACTCTTGGGGCGGGACCACTGAAGCTTTCTTT	15	NA	TRBV6-6	NA	TRBJ1-1
CSVGGETQYF	TGCAGCGTCGGAGGGGAGACCCAGTACTTC	10	NA	TRBV29-1	NA	TRBJ2-5
CASSLEPGLEAYF	TGTGCCAGCAGCTTAGAGCCGGGACTAGAGGCGTATTTT	13	NA	TRBV7-3	TRBD2	TRBJ2-3
CASTNAGSRGETQYF	TGTGCCAGCACCAATGCCGGCTCCAGGGGAGAGACCCAGTACTTC	15	NA	TRBV7-2	NA	TRBJ2-5
CASSVAGTPSGANVLTF	TGTGCCAGCAGCGTAGCAGGGACACCCTCTGGGGCCAACGTCCTGACTTTC	17	NA	TRBV9	NA	TRBJ2-6
CATRWPGQTINEQFF	TGTGCCACCAGATGGCCGGGACAGACCATCAATGAGCAGTTCTTC	15	NA	TRBV15	TRBD1	TRBJ2-1
CASSLYRAENSPLHF	TGCGCCAGCAGCTTGTACAGGGCCGAGAATTCACCCCTCCACTTT	15	NA	TRBV5-1	NA	TRBJ1-6
CASSRGFGEKLFF	TGTGCCAGCAGTCGGGGGTTCGGTGAAAAACTGTTTTTT	13	NA	TRBV6-5	NA	TRBJ1-4
CASSGGRDSNQPQHF	TGTGCCAGCAGTGGGGGCAGAGATAGCAATCAGCCCCAGCATTTT	15	NA	TRBV2	NA	TRBJ1-5
CASSQDRLAVTDTQYF	TGCGCCAGCAGCCAAGATAGGCTAGCGGTCACAGATACGCAGTATTTT	16	NA	TRBV4-1	TRBD2	TRBJ2-3
CASSLGKLAGTGELFF	TGTGCCAGCAGTCTTGGGAAGCTAGCGGGCACCGGGGAGCTGTTTTTT	16	NA	TRBV7-2	TRBD2	TRBJ2-2
CASSFGEIDTQYF	TGTGCCAGCAGCTTCGGGGAAATAGATACGCAGTATTTT	13	NA	TRBV28	NA	TRBJ2-3